The rows below give T cell receptor beta chains drawn from one sample of a study of identical twins. MiXCR, run by TCRdb on the 5' RACE reads, gives a single entry per CDR3 protein. Counted here are 1.5 million to 2 million distinct CDR3 sequences, around 29% occurring once; the ten biggest clones make up around 0.25%. The sequenced material came from cord blood. These receptors originate from a newborn girl in good health. Each CDR3 is given with its conserved first and last residue. D genes are given only for firm matches. Some rows have no size entry. The others give once, few or many, or a class for an expanded clone.

>TRBV5-4|.|.|TRBJ2-3
CASSTTGSGTDTQYF
TGTGCCAGCAGCACCACAGGTTCCGGCACAGATACGCAGTATTTT
>TRBV10-3|.|TRBD1|TRBJ2-3
CAISGMTGGRADTQYF
TGTGCCATCAGTGGAATGACAGGGGGAAGGGCGGATACGCAGTATTTT
>TRBV12-3/TRBV12-4|.|.|TRBJ2-7
CASSFSFVSYEQYF
TGTGCCAGCAGTTTTAGTTTTGTGTCCTACGAGCAGTACTTC
>TRBV27|.|.|TRBJ1-2
CASSQGFIYGYTF
TGTGCCAGCAGTCAGGGATTCATCTATGGCTACACCTTC
>TRBV7-9|.|.|TRBJ1-4
CASSLLPGSNEKLFF
TGTGCCAGCAGCCTCCTGCCGGGGTCTAATGAAAAACTGTTTTTT
>TRBV27|.|.|TRBJ1-2
CASRLDRTLSGYTF
TGTGCCAGCAGGCTAGACAGGACCCTTTCCGGCTACACCTTC
>TRBV28|.|.|TRBJ1-1
CASSRGGMNTEAFF
TGTGCCAGCAGCCGGGGCGGCATGAACACTGAAGCTTTCTTT
>TRBV25-1|few|.|TRBJ2-5
CASSEAPGSREQYF
TGTGCCAGCAGTGAAGCCCCCGGTTCTCGGGAGCAGTACTTC
>TRBV5-1|.|TRBD1|TRBJ1-2
CASTRTGHGYTF
TGCGCCAGCACCCGGACAGGGCATGGCTACACCTTC
>TRBV11-2|.|TRBD1|TRBJ1-3
CASSQRTGSGNTIYF
TGTGCCAGCAGCCAACGGACAGGGTCTGGAAACACCATATATTTT
>TRBV29-1|once|.|TRBJ1-2
CSTQGGVGYTF
TGCAGCACCCAAGGTGGGGTCGGCTACACCTTC
>TRBV11-2|few|TRBD2|TRBJ2-1
CASSPHPLGGGSYNEQFF
TGTGCCAGCAGCCCTCACCCTTTAGGCGGGGGTTCCTACAATGAGCAGTTCTTC